One and the same sample provided the 14 T cell receptor beta chains below, sequenced in a study of T cell repertoires in cytomegalovirus infection. TCRdb recomputed calls from the reads with MiXCR, one row per CDR3 protein. The sample has around 280,000 distinct CDR3 sequences; roughly 13% are singletons. Material for sequencing was PBMCs. All receptors derive from a human donor in good health (CMV status not recorded). Some clones in this sample may be carry-over from other donors' samples.

This clonotype was found a few times. This sequence joins TRBV24-1 and TRBJ2-1; 7 bases are shared with TRBD1. Germline CDR1 and CDR2: KGHDR and SFDVKD. The CDR3 consists of 15 residues. V was clipped by 5 bases and J by 6 bases; unmatched bases: 9. CDR3 residues: CATSASGGRVNEQFF. The DNA of the CDR3 is TGTGCCACCAGTGCGTCAGGGGGAAGAGTCAATGAGCAGTTCTTC.

This clonotype was found once. The chain combines TRBV7-6 with TRBJ2-5; a possible D gene is TRBD2 (5 bases). Trimming pared 4 bases from V and 13 bases from J, leaving 13 bases between. This CDR3 has 11 residues. Germline V CDR1 and CDR2: SGHVS, FNYEAQ. The CDR3 nucleotides read TGTGCCAGCAGCTCCACGGGGATACCGTACTTC. It codes for CASSSTGIPYF. Full variable domain (missing parts from reference TRBV7-6 and TRBJ2-5): GAGVSQSPRYKVTKRGQDVALRCDPISGHVSLYWYRQALGQGPEFLTYFNYEAQQDKSGLPNDRFSAERPEGSISTLTIQRTEQRDSAMYRCASSSTGIPYFGPGTRLLVL.

This clonotype has ten or more counts. The rearrangement links TRBV7-8 to TRBJ2-1; D might be TRBD1 (6 bases). The germline V gene encodes CDR1 SGHVS and CDR2 FQNEAQ. V lost 5 bases to trimming and J lost 9 bases, with 20 bases between them. The CDR3 extends over 15 amino acids. CDR3 in amino acids: CASSHTLGQQPEQFF. CDR3 coding DNA: TGTGCCAGCAGCCATACCTTGGGACAACAACCTGAGCAGTTCTTC. The full variable domain, completed using reference TRBV7-8 and TRBJ2-1, is GAGVSQSPRYKVAKRGQDVALRCDPISGHVSLFWYQQALGQGPEFLTYFQNEAQLDKSGLPSDRFFAERPEGSVSTLKIQRTQQEDSAVYLCASSHTLGQQPEQFFGPGTRLTVL.

This chain joins TRBV18 and TRBJ1-2; D is perhaps TRBD1 (6 bases). In germline, CDR1 is KGHSH, CDR2 LQKENI. CDR3 length equals 17 residues. V was pared by 6 bases and J by 4 bases, with 24 bases between. DNA for the CDR3: TGTGCCAGCTCCCCCGGAGTGGGGGCGCATAGTGGCTATGGCTACACCTTC. Translating gives CASSPGVGAHSGYGYTF.

This clonotype was seen just once. The CDR3: CAISARTDTGELFF. Here the CDR3 DNA reads TGTGCCATCAGTGCCCGGACGGACACCGGGGAGCTGTTTTTT. The chain uses TRBV10-3 and TRBJ2-2, with D unclear. Trimming took off 4 bases at V and 3 bases at J, with 9 bases between the two ends. CDR3 length: 14 residues. The germline V gene has CDR1 ENHRY and CDR2 SYGVKD.

This clonotype was detected a few times. J is TRBJ2-4 and V is TRBV19, with 14 bases lining up with TRBD2. Germline assignment: CDR1 LNHDA and CDR2 SQIVND (reference sequence). The CDR3 runs 14 residues. The J segment lost 9 bases and the V segment lost 8 bases, leaving 6 bases of the junction unmatched. As DNA, the CDR3 is TGTGCCAGTCGACTAGCGGGAGGGCCTGGCATTCAGTACTTC. Translating it yields CASRLAGGPGIQYF.

This clonotype was detected many times. The chain combines TRBV11-2 with TRBJ1-2; D is unresolved. Trimming pared 1 base from V and 3 bases from J, leaving 6 bases between. CDR1 and CDR2 from the germline V gene are SGHAT and FQNNGV. This CDR3 has 13 residues. CDR3 loop: CASSLAQDYGYTF. CDR3 in DNA: TGTGCCAGCAGCTTAGCCCAGGACTATGGCTACACCTTC.

This clonotype was counted ten times or more. CDR3 sequence (DNA): TGTGCCAGCAGCTTAGCCCTGGGGACAGGGAGCTCCTACAATGAGCAGTTCTTC. Amino acids: CASSLALGTGSSYNEQFF. The chain has TRBV7-2 and TRBJ2-1; 9 bases fit TRBD1. Losses at the gene ends were 0 bases for V and 0 bases for J; bases not matched to a gene: 6. Germline CDR1 SGHTA, CDR2 FQGNSA. The CDR3 runs 18 residues. Full variable domain (rest looked up from reference TRBV7-2 and TRBJ2-1): GAGVSQSPSNKVTEKGKDVELRCDPISGHTALYWYRQSLGQGLEFLIYFQGNSAPDKSGLPSDRFSAERTGGSVSTLTIQRTQQEDSAVYLCASSLALGTGSSYNEQFFGPGTRLTVL.

The rearrangement joins TRBV28 to TRBJ2-7; 7 nucleotides match TRBD2. V lost 7 bases and J lost 2; bases outside the gene matches: 5. Germline CDR1 is MDHEN and CDR2 is SYDVKM. CDR3 length equals 13 residues. DNA for the CDR3: TGTGCCAGCACGGCGGGAGCGACCTACGAGCAGTACTTC. Its protein product is CASTAGATYEQYF.

The rearrangement joins TRBV7-2 to TRBJ2-3; 10 nucleotides agree with TRBD2. Germline V gene sequence: CDR1 SGHTA, CDR2 FQGNSA. This CDR3 region has 19 residues. The V gene end was trimmed by 3 bases and the J gene end by 2 bases; junction bases not matched to a gene: 14. The CDR3 region has the DNA TGTGCCAGCAGCTTCGGGTTCCTAGCGGGGGACTGGGCCACAGATACGCAGTATTTT. This translates into CASSFGFLAGDWATDTQYF.

Many counts were recorded for this clonotype. CDR3 loop: CASSSLEGGRNEQYF. CDR3 sequence (DNA): TGTGCCAGCAGCTCCCTAGAGGGGGGGAGGAACGAGCAGTACTTC. The chain recombines TRBV7-2 with TRBJ2-7, with D perhaps TRBD2 (7 bases). The CDR3 has 15 amino acids. Germline lookup yields CDR1 SGHTA and CDR2 FQGNSA. Trimming took off 4 bases at V and 5 bases at J, with 18 bases between the two ends.

This clonotype has a handful of counts. V gene TRBV5-1 combines with J gene TRBJ2-7; 8 nucleotides align to TRBD2. CDR1 SGHRS and CDR2 YFSETQ come from the germline V gene. CDR3 size: 16 residues. J gave up 6 bases and V 1 base, and 12 bases lay outside the gene matches. CDR3 protein: CASSLSSAGGIGEQYF. The CDR3, as DNA: TGCGCCAGCAGCTTGTCATCGGCGGGGGGCATCGGCGAGCAGTACTTC.

V gene TRBV29-1 combines with J gene TRBJ2-7; 8 bases align to TRBD2. The CDR3 covers 14 residues. Germline values: CDR1 SQVTM, CDR2 ANQGSEA. V lost 2 bases, J lost 1 base, and 4 bases stayed unmatched. CDR3: CSVELTSESYEQYF. CDR3 nucleotides: TGCAGCGTTGAATTGACTAGCGAGTCCTACGAGCAGTACTTC.

V usage is TRBV28 and J usage is TRBJ2-7; 8 nucleotides match TRBD1. The CDR3 runs to 15 residues. Germline trimming cut 3 bases from V and 2 bases from J; bases unmatched to any gene: 6. Germline V gene data show CDR1 as MDHEN and CDR2 as SYDVKM. In DNA form, the CDR3 reads TGTGCCAGCAGTTTCGCCGGGACAGGAGCCTACGAGCAGTACTTC. It yields the protein CASSFAGTGAYEQYF.